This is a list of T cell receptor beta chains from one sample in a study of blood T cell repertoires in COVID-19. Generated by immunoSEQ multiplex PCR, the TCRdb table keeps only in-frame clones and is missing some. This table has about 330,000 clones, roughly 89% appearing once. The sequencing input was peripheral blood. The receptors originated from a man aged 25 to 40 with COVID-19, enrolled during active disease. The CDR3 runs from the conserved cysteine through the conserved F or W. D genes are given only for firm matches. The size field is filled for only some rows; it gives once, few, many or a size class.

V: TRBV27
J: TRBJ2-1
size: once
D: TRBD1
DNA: TGTGCCAGCAGTTTAGGATCCGGGACAGGGTCCAATGAGCAGTTCTTC
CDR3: CASSLGSGTGSNEQFF

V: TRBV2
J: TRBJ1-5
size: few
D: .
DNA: TGTGCCAGCAGTGAAGGGCGGAATCAGCCCCAGCATTTT
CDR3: CASSEGRNQPQHF

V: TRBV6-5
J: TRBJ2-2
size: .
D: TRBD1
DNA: TGTGCCAGCAGTTTGCGAGGGGGCGTAGGGGAGCTGTTTTTT
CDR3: CASSLRGGVGELFF

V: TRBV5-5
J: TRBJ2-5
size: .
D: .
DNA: TGTGCCAGCAGCTTGGGACTAGCCGGGGGGCCGATGGAGACCCAGTACTTC
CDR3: CASSLGLAGGPMETQYF

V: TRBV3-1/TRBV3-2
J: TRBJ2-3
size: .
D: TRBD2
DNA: TGTGCCAGCAGCCATCTGGCGGGGGGGTCAGATACGCAGTATTTT
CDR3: CASSHLAGGSDTQYF

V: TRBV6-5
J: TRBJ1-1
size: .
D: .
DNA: TGTGCCAGCATTTCCTTACTTAACACTGAAGCTTTCTTT
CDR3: CASISLLNTEAFF

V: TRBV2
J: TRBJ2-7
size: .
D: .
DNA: TGTGCCAGCAACAGGGAGTACTACGAGCAGTACTTC
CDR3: CASNREYYEQYF

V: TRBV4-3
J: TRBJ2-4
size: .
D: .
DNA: TGCGCCAGCAGCCAAGAGACCTACAGACCCCCTCTTTGGAACATTCAGTACTTC
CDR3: CASSQETYRPPLWNIQYF

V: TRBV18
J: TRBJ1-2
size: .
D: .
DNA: TGTGCCAGCTCACCACCGGCGAGCAGGGACTCTGCTGGCTACACCTTC
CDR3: CASSPPASRDSAGYTF

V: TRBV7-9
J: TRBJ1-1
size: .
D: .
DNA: TGTGCCAGCAGCTCAACCACAGGTCACACTGAAGCTTTCTTT
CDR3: CASSSTTGHTEAFF

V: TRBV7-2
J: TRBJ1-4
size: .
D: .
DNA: TGTGCCAGCAGCTTAGAGTCAAGGACAGCGGAAAAACTGTTTTTT
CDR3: CASSLESRTAEKLFF

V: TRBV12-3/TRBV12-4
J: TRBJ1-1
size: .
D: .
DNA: TGTGCCAGCAGTCCAGGTATACCTGAAGCTTTCTTT
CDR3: CASSPGIPEAFF

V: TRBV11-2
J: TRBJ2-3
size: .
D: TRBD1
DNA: TGTGCCAGCAGCTTAGCCCAATACAGGGGATGGGGAGATACGCAGTATTTT
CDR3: CASSLAQYRGWGDTQYF

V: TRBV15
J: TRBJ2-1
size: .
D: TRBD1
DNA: TGTGCCACCAGCAGAGGGCCCCTGGGACAGTACAATGAGCAGTTCTTC
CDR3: CATSRGPLGQYNEQFF

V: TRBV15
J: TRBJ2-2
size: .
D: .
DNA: TGTGCCACCACCGATACTCCAGGGGCGAACACCGGGGAGCTGTTTTTT
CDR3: CATTDTPGANTGELFF

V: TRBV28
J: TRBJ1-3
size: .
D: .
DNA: TGTGCCAGCAGTTTAGGGGCCGGGACTCGTAGAAACACCATATATTTT
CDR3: CASSLGAGTRRNTIYF

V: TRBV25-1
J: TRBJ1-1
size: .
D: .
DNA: TGTGCCAGCAGGGGACCACAGGGACTGAACACTGAAGCTTTCTTT
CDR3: CASRGPQGLNTEAFF